The 9 T cell receptor beta chains below were found in one sample sequenced in a study of T cell changes during pregnancy in multiple sclerosis. Profiling relied on immunoSEQ multiplex PCR, and the TCRdb table lists in-frame clones only, not all of them. The sample comprises about 38,000 clones, 80% to 95% of which are singletons, and 9.5% to 13% rests with the top ten. The sequenced sample was CD8+ T cells from peripheral blood mononuclear cells, obtained after pregnancy. Receptor source: a female donor with multiple sclerosis, enrolled in a pregnancy study.

This clone was seen more than once but under ten times. The chain recombines TRBV5-6 with TRBJ1-1; 9 bases are shared with TRBD1. The germline CDR1 and CDR2 sequences are SGHDT and YYEEEE. The ends lost 4 bases at V and 5 bases at J; junction bases unmatched: 3. The CDR3 totals 13 residues. The CDR3: CASSRQGGTEAFF. As DNA, the CDR3 is TGTGCCAGCAGCCGACAGGGGGGGACTGAAGCTTTCTTT.

This clone appeared a single time. The CDR3 here is CASSDLGGARETQYF. The CDR3 DNA sequence: TGTGCCAGCAGCGACCTCGGGGGGGCCCGAGAGACCCAGTACTTC. The rearrangement links TRBV2 to TRBJ2-5; 8 bases align to TRBD2. Unmatched junction bases numbered 10, after V lost 6 bases and J lost 4 bases. CDR3 length: 15 amino acids. Germline V gene data show CDR1 as SNHLY and CDR2 as FYNNEI.

This clone has just one count. This sequence joins TRBV5-5 and TRBJ2-1; 8 nucleotides line up with TRBD1. V lost 2 bases and J lost 7; bases outside the gene matches: 11. CDR3 length: 16 amino acids. Per germline, CDR1 SGHKS and CDR2 YYEKEE (reference sequence). CDR3 sequence: CASSFRVQGAPNEQFF. CDR3 in DNA: TGTGCCAGCAGCTTTCGCGTGCAGGGGGCGCCGAATGAGCAGTTCTTC.

The rearrangement links TRBV5-1 to TRBJ2-7; 9 bases agree with TRBD2. Germline V gene lookup returns CDR1 SGHRS and CDR2 YFSETQ. CDR3 length equals 19 residues. V shed 4 bases and J 1 base; nucleotides not matched to a gene: 18. Here the CDR3 DNA reads TGCGCCAGCAGCCCCGACTTTCGCGGGAGGGTCACGGGGTCCTACGAGCAGTACTTC. It encodes CASSPDFRGRVTGSYEQYF.

This clone came up once. The J gene is TRBJ2-3, the V gene TRBV9; D might be TRBD2 (6 bases). The germline gives CDR1 SGDLS, CDR2 YYNGEE. The CDR3 is 11 amino acids. Trimming shortened V by 7 bases and J by 9 bases, and 12 bases separated the two germline ends. The CDR3 sequence: CASGPAGTQYF. CDR3 sequence (DNA): TGTGCCAGCGGCCCGGCGGGGACGCAGTATTTT.

The chain links TRBV7-6 to TRBJ2-3; the D gene is possibly TRBD1 (6 bases). CDR1 is SGHVS and CDR2 is FNYEAQ in the germline V gene. The CDR3 covers 15 residues. V was shortened by 7 bases and J by 4 bases, with 18 bases between the two germline ends. The chain's CDR3 is CASTRRTAPSDTQYF. In DNA form, the CDR3 reads TGTGCCAGCACCAGAAGGACAGCTCCTTCAGATACGCAGTATTTT.

V and J are TRBV7-2 and TRBJ1-2, with 12 bases that match TRBD1. The length of the CDR3 is 16 residues. J lost 4 bases, V lost 5 bases, and 8 bases had no gene match. Germline V CDR1 and CDR2: SGHTA, FQGNSA. The CDR3 bases are TGTGCCAGCAGCGTCTCCGGGACAGGGGGCGTCTATGGCTACACCTTC. It specifies CASSVSGTGGVYGYTF.

The chain is built from TRBV28 and TRBJ2-7, with TRBD1 identical over 9 bases. The V segment lost 7 bases and the J segment 0 bases; nucleotides outside the gene matches: 4. The germline V gene encodes CDR1 MDHEN and CDR2 SYDVKM. This CDR3 region has 14 residues. The CDR3 spells CASIGTGSSYEQYF. CDR3 nucleotides: TGTGCCAGCATTGGGACAGGGAGCTCCTACGAGCAGTACTTC.

The chain couples TRBV5-1 to TRBJ2-3, with TRBD2 matching 13 bases. J was trimmed by 4 bases and V by 4 bases; bases with no gene match: 12. This CDR3 has 18 amino acids. From germline, CDR1 is SGHRS and CDR2 YFSETQ. The CDR3 loop reads CASSVGRTSGGAPDTQYF. The CDR3 nucleotides are TGCGCCAGCAGCGTGGGACGCACTAGCGGGGGGGCGCCAGATACGCAGTATTTT. Combining the CDR3 with reference TRBV5-1 and TRBJ2-3 gives the whole variable domain KAGVTQTPRYLIKTRGQQVTLSCSPISGHRSVSWYQQTPGQGLQFLFEYFSETQRNKGNFPGRFSGRQFSNSRSEMNVSTLELGDSALYLCASSVGRTSGGAPDTQYFGPGTRLTVL.